This TCR beta chain appears in the sequencing data of a study of T cell repertoires in ileal Crohn's disease. Sequenced by immunoSEQ multiplex PCR; TCRdb stores in-frame clones only, minus some. The sample has about 18,000 clones; about 60% are singletons. There are 12 residues in the CDR3. V was shortened by 3 bases and J by 7 bases, with 9 bases between the two germline ends. Germline assignment: CDR1 SGHVS and CDR2 FNYEAQ. This clone is medium-sized by share. The source of this sequence is an adult with Crohn's disease. V usage is TRBV7-6 and J usage is TRBJ1-1; D is possibly TRBD1 (5 bases). The sample taken for sequencing was ileal tissue. This chain's CDR3 is CASSLGGLEAFF. In nucleotides, the CDR3 is TGTGCCAGCAGCTTGGGGGGTCTTGAAGCTTTCTTT.